This T cell receptor beta chain was captured in a study of CD8+ T cells in alopecia areata. Treatment: oral pan-JAK inhibitor, 5-10 mg twice daily. This CDR3 comprises 16 residues. The trim removed 2 bases at V and 4 bases at J, leaving 8 bases unmatched. Germline CDR1 and CDR2: SGDLS and YYNGEE. As the sequencing template, cDNA was produced by extracting RNA and reverse transcribing it. Sequencing used immunoSEQ multiplex PCR; TCRdb keeps in-frame clones, though not all of them. This table holds more than 150,000 clones, 45% to 75% found once. The chain employs TRBV9 and TRBJ1-2, with 10 bases matching TRBD1. This sequence originates from a human donor with alopecia areata. The sequenced sample was CD4+ T cells sorted from blood, obtained at week 4, from a patient treated with tofacitinib. The CDR3 region is CASSVRDRGSGYGYTF. In DNA form, the CDR3 reads TGTGCCAGCAGCGTCAGGGACAGGGGATCTGGCTATGGCTACACCTTC.